This T cell receptor beta chain was retrieved from a study of blood T cell repertoires in COVID-19. On the study more broadly: Italy, Spain and the United States were the sources of the convalescent and acute COVID-19 samples. From T cells, B-cell-depleted T cells, or PBMCs came the material, which was cDNA or gDNA.

This CDR3 has 15 residues. The V gene lost 5 bases and the J gene lost 0 bases, with 10 bases spanning the gap. Germline V gene lookup returns CDR1 SEHNR and CDR2 FQNEAQ (reference sequence). As handled by the study authors: Reference gene primers were amplified, and this amplification served to estimate nucleated cell counts. The table came from immunoSEQ multiplex PCR; TCRdb's copy has only in-frame clones and leaves some out. That table is the source of V, J and clone size, and D and trimming were worked out from the DNA. The data contain 150,000 to 200,000 clones, 84% of them singletons. This clone was recorded a few times.

The chain joins TRBV7-9 to TRBJ1-4; no clear D gene. Sequenced material: peripheral blood. The clonotype comes from a woman of 80 years or more with acute or convalescent COVID-19. CDR3 bases: TGTGCCAGCAGCACCCAATCAGCAACTAATGAAAAACTGTTTTTT. Its protein is CASSTQSATNEKLFF.